This TCR beta chain was obtained from a study of blood T cell repertoires in COVID-19. Study summary: The United States, Italy and Spain provided the acute and convalescent COVID-19 samples. PBMCs, B-cell-depleted T cells, or T cells were the source of the cDNA or gDNA that made up the material.

In the authors' workflow: Nucleated cell number was recorded as an estimate derived from reference gene primer amplification. Using immunoSEQ multiplex PCR, the repertoire was profiled, and TCRdb retains in-frame clones only, with some absent. From that table come the V and J calls and clone size; the DNA was used to work out D and trimming. This table holds 150,000 to 170,000 clones, around 83% found once. V shed 5 bases, J shed 7 bases, and the junction held 14 bases outside the gene matches. CDR3 size: 16 residues. Germline V lookup: CDR1 SGHNT, CDR2 YYREEE (reference sequence). Sequenced: peripheral blood. The V gene is TRBV5-4, the J gene TRBJ1-2; 10 bases match TRBD1. The clonotype comes from a woman aged 60-75 years with acute or convalescent COVID-19. The DNA for the CDR3 is TGTGCCAGCAGACCGGTCGGACAGGGGGGAATTGGTGGCTACACCTTC. Its protein product is CASRPVGQGGIGGYTF.